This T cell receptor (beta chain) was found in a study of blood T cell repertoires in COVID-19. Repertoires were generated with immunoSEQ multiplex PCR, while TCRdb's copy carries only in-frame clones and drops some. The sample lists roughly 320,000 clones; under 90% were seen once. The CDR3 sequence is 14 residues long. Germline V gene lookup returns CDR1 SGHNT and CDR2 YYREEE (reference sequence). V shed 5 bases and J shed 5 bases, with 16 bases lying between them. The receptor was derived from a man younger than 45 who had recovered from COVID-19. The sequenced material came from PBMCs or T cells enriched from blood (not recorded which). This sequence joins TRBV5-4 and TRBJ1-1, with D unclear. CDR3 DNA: TGTGCCAGCAGGGGTGGGAGTCAAGTAACTGAAGCTTTCTTT. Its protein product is CASRGGSQVTEAFF. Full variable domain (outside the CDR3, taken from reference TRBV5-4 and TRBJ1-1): ETGVTQSPTHLIKTRGQQVTLRCSSQSGHNTVSWYQQALGQGPQFIFQYYREEENGRGNFPPRFSGLQFPNYSSELNVNALELDDSALYLCASRGGSQVTEAFFGQGTRLTVV.